The following is a T cell receptor beta chain sequence with its context. Its antigen is still unknown. Per-nucleotide qualities are absent, and no much larger clonotype sits a single base away. The data were taken from a study of blood T cell repertoires in COVID-19 (dated by TCRdb to 2018 to 2020). Context from the whole study: Samples from collaborators originated in the United States, Italy and Spain and spanned both the acute and convalescent phases of COVID-19. The material from the prospective study consisted of cDNA or gDNA derived from T cells, B-cell-depleted T cells, or PBMCs. Subjects who had been exposed to COVID-19, were actively infected with it, or had recovered from it provided the deeply sampled blood TCRbeta repertoires that made up the dataset. The repertoires were released in a freely available public database meant as a resource for research on the immune response to SARS-CoV-2. The samples were drawn from the first 160 participants of the ongoing ImmuneRACE study and from 950 to 1,500 subjects provided by 6 global collaborators. Nearly every sample came with metadata listing a de-identified subject ID, COVID-19 status, age in years and sex. HLA class I and class II types, where available, came from metadata supplied by the sample provider rather than from assay-based typing.

TCRbeta CDR3 regions were amplified from genomic DNA by means of the immunoSEQ Assay, a bias-controlled multiplex PCR. The authors' pipeline ran thus. Nucleated cell counts per sample were estimated from amplification of reference gene primers within the assay. Sequence reads were collapsed and filtered to measure the absolute abundance of every unique TCRbeta CDR3 rearrangement. For each sample, productive Simpson clonality was calculated as the square root of Simpson's diversity index across productive rearrangements. Here the immuneACCESS table is served through TCRdb, limited to in-frame sequences with V and J called. Missing clones are a known gap in these copies; in checked studies unresolved V genes cover under half, and the rest lacks a known reason. For V, J and clone size, that table is used; D and trimming come from the DNA. This sample gives a few hundred thousand clones in total; nearly 90% of them show up just once. The ten biggest clones cover less than 6% of the sample.

Participants in the prospective study were aged 18 to 89 years, lived in about two dozen United States geographic areas, and enrolled through a virtual design. To assign participants to cohorts, the prospective study relied on clinical history that participants themselves reported in a screening survey and a study questionnaire. For ImmuneRACE Cohort 3, a participant was defined as recovered based on two consecutive negative NP/OP PCR tests, clearance by a healthcare professional, or resolution of symptoms. Each participant in the prospective study had whole blood, serum and a nasopharyngeal or oropharyngeal swab collected by mobile phlebotomists. Prospective study participants could optionally give additional blood draws and questionnaires over a roughly 2-month period. Before DNA extraction, blood samples from the prospective study were shipped at room temperature or frozen. The V end gives up 4 bases and the J end 7 bases, leaving 6 bases in the junction not matched to a gene. Spanning cysteine to phenylalanine, the CDR3 consists of 14 amino acids. The CDR3 DNA has 42 bases and is translated from base 1. CDR1 and CDR2, per the germline V gene, are KGHSH and LQKENI.

What the study reported, not specific to this receptor: Clinical and demographic metadata were provided uncurated, with the amount varying by source and participant.

The V gene is TRBV18 and the J gene is TRBJ2-7, with TRBD2 matching 11 junction bases. The clonotype was recovered from a woman under 40 who had recovered from COVID-19. Material for sequencing was PBMCs or T cells enriched from blood (not recorded which). The DNA reads TGTGCCAGCTCACAAACCCCTAGCGGGGGGGAGCAGTACTTC. This sequence encodes CASSQTPSGGEQYF.